This TCR beta chain is from a study of control samples from healthy donors and cancer patients. Assay: immunoSEQ multiplex PCR; the TCRdb copy retains only in-frame clones and omits some. The table includes about 410,000 clones, more than 80% detected once. This CDR3 is built from 16 residues. Trimming removed 3 bases from V and 6 bases from J, with 17 bases in between. CDR1 is MNHEY, CDR2 SMNVEV, per germline (reference sequence). This clonotype originated in a man aged 40-55 years with head and neck cancer. Sequencing input: PBMCs. The chain carries TRBV27 and TRBJ2-2, with no clear D. CDR3 loop: CASSFSSRRDPGELFF. CDR3 bases: TGTGCCAGCAGTTTTAGTTCGCGAAGGGATCCCGGGGAGCTGTTTTTT.